Given below is one T cell receptor beta chain in context. Original processing methods: Amplification of reference gene primers was used by the study to estimate nucleated cell counts. Sequencing was performed with immunoSEQ multiplex PCR; in TCRdb, only in-frame clones are kept and a portion is missing. V and J calls and clone size are those listed in that table; D and trimming were worked out from the DNA. Among 150,000 to 180,000 clones listed, approximately 80% were seen once. This sample was included in a study of blood T cell repertoires in COVID-19. Turning to the study itself: Samples representing acute and convalescent COVID-19 were sourced from the United States, Italy and Spain. In each case, the material was cDNA or gDNA derived from T cells, B-cell-depleted T cells, or PBMCs.

J was trimmed by 6 bases and V by 4 bases; bases with no gene match: 12. CDR3 size: 16 residues. The V gene's germline CDR1 is SGHVS and CDR2 FNYEAQ. The chain has TRBV7-6 and TRBJ2-7; 10 nucleotides align to TRBD1. This TCR derives from a woman aged 60 to 75 with acute or convalescent COVID-19. The sequencing sample was made of peripheral blood. In nucleotides, the CDR3 is TGTGCCAGCAGCTCGAGGGGGGGGACAGGGGTCAGCGAGCAGTACTTC. It translates to CASSSRGGTGVSEQYF.